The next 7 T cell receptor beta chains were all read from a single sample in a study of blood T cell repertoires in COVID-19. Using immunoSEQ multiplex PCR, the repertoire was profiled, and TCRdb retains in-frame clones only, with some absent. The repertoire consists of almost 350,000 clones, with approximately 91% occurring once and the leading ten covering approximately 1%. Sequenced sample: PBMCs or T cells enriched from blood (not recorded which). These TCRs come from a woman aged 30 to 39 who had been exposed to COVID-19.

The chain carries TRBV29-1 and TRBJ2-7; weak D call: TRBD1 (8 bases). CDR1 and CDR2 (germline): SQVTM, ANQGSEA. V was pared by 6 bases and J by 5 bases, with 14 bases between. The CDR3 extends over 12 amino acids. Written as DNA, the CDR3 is TGCAGCGTCCAACAGGGGGGGAACGAGCAGTACTTC. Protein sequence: CSVQQGGNEQYF.

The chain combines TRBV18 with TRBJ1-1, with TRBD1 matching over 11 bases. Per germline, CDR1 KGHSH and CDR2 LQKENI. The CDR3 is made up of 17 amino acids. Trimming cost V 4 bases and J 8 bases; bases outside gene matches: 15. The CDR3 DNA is TGTGCCAGCTCACTCAGGACAGGGGGCGTTAATACGATAGAAGCTTTCTTT. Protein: CASSLRTGGVNTIEAFF.

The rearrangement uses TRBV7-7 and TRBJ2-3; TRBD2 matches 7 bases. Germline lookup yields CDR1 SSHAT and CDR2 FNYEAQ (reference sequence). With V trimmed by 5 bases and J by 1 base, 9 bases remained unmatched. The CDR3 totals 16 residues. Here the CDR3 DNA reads TGTGCCAGCAGCGCTGCGACTAGCCCGGGCACAGATACGCAGTATTTT. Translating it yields CASSAATSPGTDTQYF.

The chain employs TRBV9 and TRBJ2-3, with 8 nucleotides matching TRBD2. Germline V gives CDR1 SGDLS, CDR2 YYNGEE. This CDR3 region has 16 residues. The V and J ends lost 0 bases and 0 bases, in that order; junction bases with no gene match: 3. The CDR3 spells CASSVDLAGSTDTQYF. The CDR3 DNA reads TGTGCCAGCAGCGTAGATCTAGCGGGTAGCACAGATACGCAGTATTTT.

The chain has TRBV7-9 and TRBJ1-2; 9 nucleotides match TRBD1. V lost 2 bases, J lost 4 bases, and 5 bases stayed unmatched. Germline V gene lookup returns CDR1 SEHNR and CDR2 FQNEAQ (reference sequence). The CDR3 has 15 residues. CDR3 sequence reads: CASSLTGGRGYGYTF. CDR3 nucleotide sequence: TGTGCCAGCAGCTTAACAGGGGGCAGGGGCTATGGCTACACCTTC.

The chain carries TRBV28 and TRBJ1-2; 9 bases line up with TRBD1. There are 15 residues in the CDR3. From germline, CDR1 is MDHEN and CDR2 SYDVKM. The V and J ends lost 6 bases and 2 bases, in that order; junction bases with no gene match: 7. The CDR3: CASSSTGGRNYGYTF. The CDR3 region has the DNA TGTGCCAGCAGCTCAACAGGGGGCAGGAACTATGGCTACACCTTC.

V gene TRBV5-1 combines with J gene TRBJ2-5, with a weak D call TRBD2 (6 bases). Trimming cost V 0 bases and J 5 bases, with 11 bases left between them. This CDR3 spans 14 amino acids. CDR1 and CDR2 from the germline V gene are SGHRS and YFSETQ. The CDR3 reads CASSLGLGGETQYF. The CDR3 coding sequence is TGCGCCAGCAGCTTGGGGCTAGGAGGGGAGACCCAGTACTTC.